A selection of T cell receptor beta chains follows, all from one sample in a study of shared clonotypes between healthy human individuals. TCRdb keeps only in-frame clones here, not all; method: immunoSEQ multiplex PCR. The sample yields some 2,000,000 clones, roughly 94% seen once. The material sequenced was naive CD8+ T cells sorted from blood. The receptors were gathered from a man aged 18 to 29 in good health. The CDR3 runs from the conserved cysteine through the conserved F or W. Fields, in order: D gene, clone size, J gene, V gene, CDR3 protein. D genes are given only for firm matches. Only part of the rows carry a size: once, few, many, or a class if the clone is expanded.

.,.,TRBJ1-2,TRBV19,CASSINPHYGYTF
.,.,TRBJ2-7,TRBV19,CASSPFRGEQYF
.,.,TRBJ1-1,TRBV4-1,CASSPPFGRRDYTEAFF
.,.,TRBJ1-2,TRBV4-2,CASSPRDGNYGYTF
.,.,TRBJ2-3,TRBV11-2,CASSFRDTQYF
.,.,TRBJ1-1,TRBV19,CASNGGNTEAFF
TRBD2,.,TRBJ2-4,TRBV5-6,CASSLRSGGAGLAKNIQYF
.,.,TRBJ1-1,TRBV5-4,CASSTYWNTEAFF
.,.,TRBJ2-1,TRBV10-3,CAISEDGGSYNEQFF
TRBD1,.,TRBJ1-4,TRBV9,CASSETGANEKLFF
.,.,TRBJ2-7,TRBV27,CASSFSRGPYEQYF
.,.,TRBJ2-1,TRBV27,CASSLQAPLIGGEQFF
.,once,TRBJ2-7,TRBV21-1,CASSRGQGSYEQYF
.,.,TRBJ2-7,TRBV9,CASSVGDNYEQYF
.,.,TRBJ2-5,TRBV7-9,CASSLAIEAQYF
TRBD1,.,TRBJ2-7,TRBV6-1,CASTPGTGGQYEQYF
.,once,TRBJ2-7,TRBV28,CASSLYQGNEQYF